This entry lists 29 T cell receptor beta chains sequenced from one sample in a study of cytomegalovirus exposure and HLA in healthy donors. Only in-frame clones appear in the TCRdb table, and some are missing; sequencing was by immunoSEQ multiplex PCR. The repertoire holds around 130,000 clones, with about 83% as singletons. Input material: PBMCs. The receptor set was obtained from a woman aged 30 to 39 in good health and CMV-seronegative.

The chain carries TRBV7-2 and TRBJ2-7, with 9 bases fitting TRBD1. From germline, CDR1 is SGHTA and CDR2 FQGNSA. The CDR3 sequence is 14 residues long. V dropped 3 bases and J dropped 4; count of bases not matched to a gene: 4. The CDR3, as DNA: TGTGCCAGCAGCTTTCGACAGGGGGAGTACGAGCAGTACTTC. Translation: CASSFRQGEYEQYF.

The chain recombines TRBV6-5 with TRBJ2-5; D unresolved. The CDR3 runs to 14 residues. V dropped 7 bases and J dropped 4 bases, with 16 bases sitting between them. The V gene's germline CDR1 is MNHEY and CDR2 SVGAGI. The CDR3 region has the DNA TGTGCCAGCAAGGCTACCCGAAGCGTAGAGACCCAGTACTTC. Its protein product is CASKATRSVETQYF.

The chain links TRBV6-5 to TRBJ1-1; D is ambiguous. CDR3 length: 13 residues. Between the trimmed V and J ends, which lost 0 bases and 4 bases, there was a span of 6 bases. Germline lookup yields CDR1 MNHEY and CDR2 SVGAGI. This CDR3 reads CASSYSVGTEAFF. The CDR3 DNA is TGTGCCAGCAGTTACTCGGTCGGCACTGAAGCTTTCTTT.

This chain joins TRBV11-2 and TRBJ2-2; tentatively, D is TRBD1 (7 bases). The germline V and J ends were trimmed by 3 bases and 4 bases, with 12 bases remaining between them. The CDR3 contains 15 residues. The germline V gene has CDR1 SGHAT and CDR2 FQNNGV. The CDR3 protein is CASSFRGAVTGELFF. CDR3 bases: TGTGCCAGCAGCTTCAGGGGGGCGGTCACCGGGGAGCTGTTTTTT.

The V and J genes are TRBV29-1 and TRBJ1-4, with D uncertain. The CDR3 runs 13 residues. V lost 7 bases and J lost 0, with 9 bases in between. The V gene's germline CDR1 is SQVTM and CDR2 ANQGSEA. CDR3: CSGTDATNEKLFF. CDR3 nucleotides: TGCAGCGGAACAGATGCAACTAATGAAAAACTGTTTTTT.

This chain connects TRBV9 to TRBJ1-3, with 7 bases aligning to TRBD1. The germline gives CDR1 SGDLS, CDR2 YYNGEE. The CDR3 is 17 residues long. Losses at the gene ends were 4 bases for V and 4 bases for J; bases not matched to a gene: 14. As DNA, the CDR3 is TGTGCCAGCAGCACTCGACAGGGAGGAGGTTCCGGAAACACCATATATTTT. Translated, it gives CASSTRQGGGSGNTIYF.

This clone was found once. V and J are TRBV5-1 and TRBJ2-5; 8 bases line up with TRBD2. This CDR3 comprises 16 residues. The ends lost 4 bases at V and 6 bases at J; junction bases unmatched: 14. From germline, CDR1 is SGHRS and CDR2 YFSETQ. The DNA for the CDR3 is TGCGCCAGCAGCCCGATCGGGGGGGGTGCGGAGAAGACCCAGTACTTC. Translating it yields CASSPIGGGAEKTQYF.

The chain has TRBV14 and TRBJ1-1, with TRBD1 matching over 10 bases. The CDR3 totals 14 residues. The V gene's germline CDR1 is SGHDN and CDR2 FVKESK. The V and J ends lost 1 base and 5 bases, in that order; junction bases with no gene match: 1. CDR3 nucleotides: TGTGCCAGCAGCCAAGGACAGGGGGCGACTGAAGCTTTCTTT. The encoded protein is CASSQGQGATEAFF.

The V and J genes are TRBV13 and TRBJ2-3, with TRBD1 identical over 11 bases. The CDR3 length is 16 residues. The germline V gene has CDR1 PRHDT and CDR2 FYEKMQ (reference sequence). V dropped 5 bases and J dropped 2; count of bases not matched to a gene: 6. CDR3 loop: CASSTGTGGSTDTQYF. The CDR3 nucleotides read TGTGCCAGCAGCACTGGGACAGGGGGGTCCACAGATACGCAGTATTTT. The complete variable domain, with remaining parts taken from reference TRBV13 and TRBJ2-3, reads AAGVIQSPRHLIKEKRETATLKCYPIPRHDTVYWYQQGPGQDPQFLISFYEKMQSDKGSIPDRFSAQQFSDYHSELNMSSLELGDSALYFCASSTGTGGSTDTQYFGPGTRLTVL.

The rearrangement links TRBV6-1 to TRBJ2-7; tentatively, D is TRBD2 (6 bases). The CDR3 is 13 residues long. Germline values: CDR1 MNHNS, CDR2 SASEGT. Trimming cost V 4 bases and J 0 bases, with 7 bases left between them. The CDR3 protein is CASSAGLSYEQYF. The CDR3 DNA reads as TGTGCCAGCAGTGCGGGACTCTCCTACGAGCAGTACTTC.

The J gene is TRBJ1-2, the V gene TRBV11-2, with a tentative D call TRBD1 (5 bases). Trimming cost V 0 bases and J 3 bases, with 17 bases left between them. This CDR3 comprises 17 residues. Germline loops: CDR1 SGHAT, CDR2 FQNNGV. For the CDR3, the DNA is TGTGCCAGCAGCTTAGATTACCTCATGGGGACTGACTATGGCTACACCTTC. This translates into CASSLDYLMGTDYGYTF.

Remarks on this clone: The sample has other DNA sequences that encode this CDR3 too. The chain couples TRBV5-1 to TRBJ2-5; 9 bases agree with TRBD1. V lost 3 bases, J lost 5 bases, and 5 bases stayed unmatched. This CDR3 has 14 residues. Per the germline V gene, CDR1 is SGHRS and CDR2 is YFSETQ. Here the CDR3 DNA reads TGCGCCAGCAGCTGGGGACAGGGCCAGGAGACCCAGTACTTC. It yields the protein CASSWGQGQETQYF.

The chain combines TRBV6-5 with TRBJ1-2; tentative D call: TRBD1 (6 bases). With 6 bases removed from V and 5 bases from J, the gap between germline ends came to 16 bases. The CDR3 runs 14 residues. CDR1 and CDR2 (germline): MNHEY, SVGAGI. The CDR3 region has the DNA TGTGCCAGCAGGCTCCCAGGGGCTCTTTATGGCTACACCTTC. This codes for CASRLPGALYGYTF.

This chain joins TRBV6-5 and TRBJ1-2, with 9 bases lining up with TRBD1. Germline V gene sequence: CDR1 MNHEY, CDR2 SVGAGI. There are 14 residues in the CDR3. Trimming at V came to 8 bases and at J to 5 bases, leaving 9 bases not matched to a gene. The CDR3 spells CASQKQGAPYGYTF. The CDR3 coding sequence is TGTGCCAGCCAAAAACAGGGGGCGCCTTATGGCTACACCTTC.

The rearrangement uses TRBV7-2 and TRBJ1-2; D possibly corresponds to TRBD1 (5 bases). The length of the CDR3 is 13 residues. CDR1 and CDR2 from the germline V gene are SGHTA and FQGNSA. Trimming cost V 5 bases and J 2 bases, with 9 bases left between them. The CDR3 loop reads CASSPDSNYGYTF. The CDR3 coding sequence is TGTGCCAGCAGCCCTGACAGCAACTATGGCTACACCTTC.

This clone was seen a few times. The chain is built from TRBV15 and TRBJ2-5; 7 bases match TRBD1. Germline CDR1 reads LNHNV; CDR2 reads YYDKDF (reference sequence). The CDR3 is made up of 16 amino acids. The J segment lost 6 bases and the V segment lost 3 bases, leaving 13 bases of the junction unmatched. The CDR3: CATSRETGTVPKTQYF. As DNA, the CDR3 is TGTGCCACCAGCAGGGAAACCGGGACAGTACCGAAGACCCAGTACTTC.

The chain combines TRBV6-1 with TRBJ2-3; a possible D gene is TRBD2 (5 bases). Germline V CDR1 and CDR2: MNHNS, SASEGT. Trimming removed 3 bases from V and 2 bases from J, with 15 bases in between. The CDR3 has 16 amino acids. CDR3 sequence reads: CASSDLLGGLTDTQYF. For the CDR3, the DNA is TGTGCCAGCAGTGACCTCTTAGGCGGACTCACAGATACGCAGTATTTT.

This sequence joins TRBV29-1 and TRBJ2-3; 8 bases are a match to TRBD1. The V gene's germline CDR1 is SQVTM and CDR2 ANQGSEA. CDR3 length: 15 residues. Trimming cost V 5 bases and J 5 bases; bases outside gene matches: 12. CDR3 bases: TGCAGCGTTTTTGGGGCAGGGGGCTGGAAAGATACGCAGTATTTT. Translated, it gives CSVFGAGGWKDTQYF.

This chain joins TRBV9 and TRBJ1-2, with TRBD1 as a possible D gene (5 bases). Germline CDR1 and CDR2: SGDLS and YYNGEE. Trimming removed 6 bases from V and 5 bases from J, with 17 bases in between. The CDR3 spans 14 residues. The CDR3 sequence: CASTGIRGWYGYTF. As DNA, the CDR3 is TGTGCCAGCACCGGAATAAGGGGCTGGTATGGCTACACCTTC.

The chain couples TRBV12-5 to TRBJ1-5; perhaps TRBD1 as D (6 bases). Germline CDR1 LGHNT, CDR2 FRNRAP. Trimming removed 3 bases at V and 6 bases at J, with 15 bases between. This CDR3 has 15 residues. CDR3: CASGFEQGRGQPQHF. CDR3 DNA: TGTGCTAGTGGTTTTGAGCAGGGGCGCGGTCAGCCCCAGCATTTT.

V gene TRBV30 combines with J gene TRBJ2-1, with 7 bases aligning to TRBD2. After removal of 4 bases from V and 3 bases from J, the junction contained 3 bases not matched to a gene. The CDR3 runs 13 residues. The germline gives CDR1 GTSNPN, CDR2 SVGIG (reference sequence). The CDR3 DNA follows: TGTGCCTGGACTGGACTAGACTACAATGAGCAGTTCTTC. It translates to CAWTGLDYNEQFF.

The V gene is TRBV9, the J gene TRBJ2-2, with TRBD2 matching 9 bases. Germline trimming cut 3 bases from V and 0 bases from J; bases unmatched to any gene: 9. CDR1 and CDR2 from the germline V gene are SGDLS and YYNGEE. The CDR3 spans 18 residues. This chain's CDR3 is CASSALFSGGPNTGELFF. The CDR3 DNA is TGTGCCAGCAGCGCCCTCTTTAGCGGGGGACCGAACACCGGGGAGCTGTTTTTT.

The gene calls are TRBV15 and TRBJ1-1; D is ambiguous. In germline, CDR1 is LNHNV, CDR2 YYDKDF (reference sequence). This CDR3 comprises 13 residues. Trimming removed 1 base at V and 11 bases at J, with 14 bases between. The CDR3 region is CATSRAGFSLAFF. CDR3 DNA: TGTGCCACCAGCAGAGCGGGGTTTAGCCTGGCTTTCTTT.

This chain connects TRBV10-3 to TRBJ2-7, with 8 positions matching TRBD1. The V gene end was trimmed by 5 bases and the J gene end by 3 bases; junction bases not matched to a gene: 6. Per the germline V gene, CDR1 is ENHRY and CDR2 is SYGVKD. The CDR3 has 14 amino acids. The CDR3 DNA sequence: TGTGCCATCAGTTTGGACAGGGACCGCTACGAGCAGTACTTC. Its translation: CAISLDRDRYEQYF.

This clone has just a few counts. The DNA for the CDR3 is TGTGCCAGCAGCCAAGATGTTCGCCCGGGTGGAGAGCAGTACTTC. Amino acids: CASSQDVRPGGEQYF. This chain uses TRBV14 with TRBJ2-7, with D unclear. Per the germline V gene, CDR1 is SGHDN and CDR2 is FVKESK. V dropped 0 bases and J dropped 7 bases, with 16 bases sitting between them. The CDR3 spans 15 residues. The full variable domain, with the rest looked up from reference TRBV14 and TRBJ2-7, is EAGVTQFPSHSVIEKGQTVTLRCDPISGHDNLYWYRRVMGKEIKFLLHFVKESKQDESGMPNNRFLAERTGGTYSTLKVQPAELEDSGVYFCASSQDVRPGGEQYFGPGTRLTVT.

The CDR3 sequence: CASSHDSANYGYTF. DNA of the CDR3: TGTGCCAGCAGCCACGACAGCGCTAACTATGGCTACACCTTC. The rearrangement joins TRBV5-6 to TRBJ1-2; possibly TRBD1 for D (5 bases). V was clipped by 4 bases and J by 0 bases, with 10 bases between them. Germline lookup yields CDR1 SGHDT and CDR2 YYEEEE. The CDR3 contains 14 residues.

The rearrangement uses TRBV6-5 and TRBJ1-1, with D perhaps matching TRBD1 (5 bases). This CDR3 is 14 amino acids long. Trimming shortened V by 6 bases and J by 1 base, and 12 bases separated the two germline ends. Germline CDR1 reads MNHEY; CDR2 reads SVGAGI. This CDR3 is CASSLLQGNTEAFF. The CDR3 DNA is TGTGCCAGCAGCTTACTCCAGGGGAACACTGAAGCTTTCTTT.

The rearrangement joins TRBV14 to TRBJ1-1, with D unclear. V shed 0 bases and J shed 5 bases, with 10 bases lying between them. Germline CDR1 is SGHDN and CDR2 is FVKESK. CDR3 size: 14 residues. The CDR3 protein is CASSQEWSETEAFF. The CDR3 DNA is TGTGCCAGCAGCCAAGAGTGGAGTGAGACTGAAGCTTTCTTT. Using reference TRBV14 and TRBJ1-1 for the parts outside the CDR3, the full variable domain is EAGVTQFPSHSVIEKGQTVTLRCDPISGHDNLYWYRRVMGKEIKFLLHFVKESKQDESGMPNNRFLAERTGGTYSTLKVQPAELEDSGVYFCASSQEWSETEAFFGQGTRLTVV.

V and J are TRBV7-9 and TRBJ1-2; a possible D gene is TRBD1 (5 bases). The CDR3 length is 13 residues. The V gene lost 3 bases and the J gene lost 1 base, with 6 bases spanning the gap. Germline CDR1 and CDR2: SEHNR and FQNEAQ (reference sequence). CDR3 coding DNA: TGTGCCAGCAGCTTCGACAGTAACTATGGCTACACCTTC. It encodes CASSFDSNYGYTF.